This TCR beta chain was captured in a study of blood T cell repertoires in COVID-19. CDR1 is ENHRY, CDR2 SYGVKD, per germline. The CDR3 sequence is 13 residues long. Trimming removed 8 bases from V and 6 bases from J, with 14 bases in between. TCRdb's table, derived via immunoSEQ multiplex PCR, lists solely in-frame clones and lacks some. This sample carries 150,000 to 200,000 clones, over 60% of them seen once, and the ten largest clones take less than 30%. Sequencing was carried out using peripheral blood. This chain links TRBV10-3 with TRBJ2-1; D may be TRBD1 (6 bases). The clonotype comes from a woman between 65 and 79 years old with acute or convalescent COVID-19. CDR3 residues: CAILGGNRNEQFF. The CDR3 nucleotides are TGTGCCATCCTAGGGGGAAATCGCAATGAGCAGTTCTTC.